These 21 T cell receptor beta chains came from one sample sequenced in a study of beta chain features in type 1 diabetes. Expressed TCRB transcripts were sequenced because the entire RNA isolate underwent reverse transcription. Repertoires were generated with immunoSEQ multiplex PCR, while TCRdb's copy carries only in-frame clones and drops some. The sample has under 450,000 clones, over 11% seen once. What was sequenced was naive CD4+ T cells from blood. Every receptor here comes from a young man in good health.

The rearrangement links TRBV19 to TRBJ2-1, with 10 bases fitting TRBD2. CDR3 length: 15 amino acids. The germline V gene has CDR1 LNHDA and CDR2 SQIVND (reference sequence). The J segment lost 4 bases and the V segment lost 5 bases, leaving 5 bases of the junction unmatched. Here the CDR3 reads CASSSLAGEYNEQFF. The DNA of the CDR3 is TGTGCCAGTAGTTCCCTAGCGGGAGAGTACAATGAGCAGTTCTTC.

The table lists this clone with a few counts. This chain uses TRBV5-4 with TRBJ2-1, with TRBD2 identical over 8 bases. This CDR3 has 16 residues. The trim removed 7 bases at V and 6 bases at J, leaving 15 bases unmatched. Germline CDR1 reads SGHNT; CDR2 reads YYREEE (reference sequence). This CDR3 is CASPQRELSNVNEQFF. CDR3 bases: TGTGCCAGCCCGCAGCGGGAGTTGTCAAATGTCAATGAGCAGTTCTTC.

CDR3 nucleotides: TGCGCCAGCAGCTTGGCCGGGACTTCTTCTAAAGAGACCCAGTACTTC. Residues: CASSLAGTSSKETQYF. The J gene is TRBJ2-5, the V gene TRBV5-1; the D gene is possibly TRBD2 (6 bases). The germline V and J ends were trimmed by 0 bases and 3 bases, with 15 bases remaining between them. The germline gives CDR1 SGHRS, CDR2 YFSETQ. This CDR3 has 16 residues.

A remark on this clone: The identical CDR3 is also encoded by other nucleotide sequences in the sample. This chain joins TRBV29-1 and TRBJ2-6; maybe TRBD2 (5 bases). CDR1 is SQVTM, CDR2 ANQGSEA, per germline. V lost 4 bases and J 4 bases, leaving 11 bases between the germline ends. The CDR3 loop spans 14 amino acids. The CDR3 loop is CSVGTVGGANVLTF. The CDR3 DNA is TGCAGCGTTGGGACTGTAGGGGGGGCCAACGTCCTGACTTTC.

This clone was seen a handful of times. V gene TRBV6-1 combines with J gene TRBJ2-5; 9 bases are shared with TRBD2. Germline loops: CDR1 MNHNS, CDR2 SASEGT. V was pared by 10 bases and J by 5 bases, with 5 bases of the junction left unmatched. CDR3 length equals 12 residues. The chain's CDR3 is CANKGLAETQYF. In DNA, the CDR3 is TGTGCCAACAAAGGACTAGCGGAGACCCAGTACTTC.

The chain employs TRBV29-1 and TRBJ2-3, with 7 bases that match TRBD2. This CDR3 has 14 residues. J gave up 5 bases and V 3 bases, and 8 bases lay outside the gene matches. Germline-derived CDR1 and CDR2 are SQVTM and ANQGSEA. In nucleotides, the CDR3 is TGCAGCGTTGAGGCTAGCGGCATCGTAGATACGCAGTATTTT. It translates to CSVEASGIVDTQYF.

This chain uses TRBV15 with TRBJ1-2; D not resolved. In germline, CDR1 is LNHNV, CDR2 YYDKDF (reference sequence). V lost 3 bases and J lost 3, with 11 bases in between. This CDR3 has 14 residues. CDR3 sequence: CATSRTPSDYGYTF. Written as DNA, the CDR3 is TGTGCCACCAGCAGGACCCCCAGCGACTATGGCTACACCTTC.

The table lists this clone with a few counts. The CDR3 region has the DNA TGCGCCAGCAGCCAAGAGCGACAGGTGCCGACCTATGGCTACACCTTC. Protein: CASSQERQVPTYGYTF. The chain employs TRBV4-3 and TRBJ1-2, with D possibly matching TRBD1 (6 bases). Per germline, CDR1 LGHNA and CDR2 YSLEER. CDR3 length equals 16 residues. V was cut by 0 bases and J by 4 bases, with 15 bases left in between.

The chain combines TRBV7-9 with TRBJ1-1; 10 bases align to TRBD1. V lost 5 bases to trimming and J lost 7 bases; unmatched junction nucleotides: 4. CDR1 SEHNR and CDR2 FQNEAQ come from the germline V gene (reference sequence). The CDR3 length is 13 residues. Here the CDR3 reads CASSVGTGVEAFF. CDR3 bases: TGTGCCAGCAGCGTTGGGACAGGGGTTGAAGCTTTCTTT.

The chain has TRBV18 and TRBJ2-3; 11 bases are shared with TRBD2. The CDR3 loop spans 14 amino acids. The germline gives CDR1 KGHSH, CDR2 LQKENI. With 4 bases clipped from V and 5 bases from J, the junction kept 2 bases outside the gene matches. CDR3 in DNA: TGTGCCAGCTCACATCTAGCGGGAGGAGATACGCAGTATTTT. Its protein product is CASSHLAGGDTQYF.

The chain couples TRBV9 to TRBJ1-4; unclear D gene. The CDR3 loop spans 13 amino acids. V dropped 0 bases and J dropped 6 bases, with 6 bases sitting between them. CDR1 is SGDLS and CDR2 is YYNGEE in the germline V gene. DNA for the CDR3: TGTGCCAGCAGCGTAGGAGCGCATGAAAAACTGTTTTTT. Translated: CASSVGAHEKLFF.

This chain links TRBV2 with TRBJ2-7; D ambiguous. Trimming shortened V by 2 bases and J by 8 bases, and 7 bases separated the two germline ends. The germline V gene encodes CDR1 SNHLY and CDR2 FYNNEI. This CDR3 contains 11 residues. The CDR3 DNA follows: TGTGCCAGCAGTGAATTGGCGCAGCAGTACGTC. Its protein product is CASSELAQQYV.

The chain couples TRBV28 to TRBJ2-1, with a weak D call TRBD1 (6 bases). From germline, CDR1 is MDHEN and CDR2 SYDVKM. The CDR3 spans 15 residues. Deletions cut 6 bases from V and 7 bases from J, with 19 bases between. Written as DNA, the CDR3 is TGTGCCAGCAGCCGAACAGGGATGGGGAATAATGAGCAGTTCTTC. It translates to CASSRTGMGNNEQFF.

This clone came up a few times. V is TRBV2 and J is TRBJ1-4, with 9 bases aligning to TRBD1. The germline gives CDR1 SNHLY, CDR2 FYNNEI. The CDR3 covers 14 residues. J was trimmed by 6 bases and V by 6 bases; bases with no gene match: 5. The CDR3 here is CASRDRTGDEKLFF. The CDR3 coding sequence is TGTGCCAGCAGGGACAGGACAGGGGATGAAAAACTGTTTTTT. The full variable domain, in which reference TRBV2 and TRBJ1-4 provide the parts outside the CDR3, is EPEVTQTPSHQVTQMGQEVILRCVPISNHLYFYWYRQILGQKVEFLVSFYNNEISEKSEIFDDQFSVERPDGSNFTLKIRSTKLEDSAMYFCASRDRTGDEKLFFGSGTQLSVL.

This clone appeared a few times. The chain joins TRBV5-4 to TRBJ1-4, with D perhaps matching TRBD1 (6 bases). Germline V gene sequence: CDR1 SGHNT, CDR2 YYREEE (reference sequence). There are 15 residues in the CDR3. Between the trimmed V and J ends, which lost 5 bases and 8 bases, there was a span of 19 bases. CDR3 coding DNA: TGTGCCAGCAGTTCTGGCCTGGGGGCCGGGGAAAAACTGTTTTTT. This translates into CASSSGLGAGEKLFF.

Here the CDR3 reads CATSPRSSGGTADTQYF. The DNA for the CDR3 is TGTGCCACCAGCCCACGCTCTAGCGGGGGGACGGCAGATACGCAGTATTTT. The chain has TRBV15 and TRBJ2-3; 11 nucleotides match TRBD2. The junction had 11 bases not matched to a gene; V was cut back by 5 bases and J by 4 bases. Per germline, CDR1 LNHNV and CDR2 YYDKDF (reference sequence). The CDR3 contains 17 residues.

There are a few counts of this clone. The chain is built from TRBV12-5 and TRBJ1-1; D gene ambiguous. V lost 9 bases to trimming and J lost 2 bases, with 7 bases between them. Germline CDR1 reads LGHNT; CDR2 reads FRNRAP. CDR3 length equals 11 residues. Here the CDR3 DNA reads TGTGCTAGCGGAGGAAACACTGAAGCTTTCTTT. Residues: CASGGNTEAFF.

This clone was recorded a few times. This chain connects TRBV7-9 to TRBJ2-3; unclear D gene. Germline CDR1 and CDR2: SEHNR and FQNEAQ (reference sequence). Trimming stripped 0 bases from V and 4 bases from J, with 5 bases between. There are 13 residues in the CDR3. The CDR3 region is CASSLAFSDTQYF. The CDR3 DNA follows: TGTGCCAGCAGCTTAGCCTTTTCAGATACGCAGTATTTT.

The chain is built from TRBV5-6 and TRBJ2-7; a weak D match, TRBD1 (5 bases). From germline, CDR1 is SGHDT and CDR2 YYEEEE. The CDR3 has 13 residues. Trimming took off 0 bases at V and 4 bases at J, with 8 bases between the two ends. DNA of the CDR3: TGTGCCAGCAGCTTGGGACAGCGATACGAGCAGTACGTC. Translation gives CASSLGQRYEQYV.

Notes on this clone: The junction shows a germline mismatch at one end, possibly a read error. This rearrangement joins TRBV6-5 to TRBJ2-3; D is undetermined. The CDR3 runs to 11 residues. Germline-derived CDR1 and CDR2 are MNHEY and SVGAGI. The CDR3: CASISRDTQYF. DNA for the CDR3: TGTGCCAGCATTAGCAGAGATACGCAGTATTTT.

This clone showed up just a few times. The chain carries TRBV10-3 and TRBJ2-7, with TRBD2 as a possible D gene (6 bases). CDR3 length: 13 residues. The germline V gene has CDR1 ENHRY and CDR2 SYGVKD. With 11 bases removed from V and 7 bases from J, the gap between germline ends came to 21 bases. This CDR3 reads CAAARDAAGEQYV. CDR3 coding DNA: TGTGCCGCGGCCAGGGATGCCGCGGGAGAGCAGTACGTC.